This T cell receptor beta chain was identified during a study of T cell responses to AZD1222 COVID-19 vaccine. Study overall: Doses given second, at about 4 or about 12 weeks, were pooled.

The repertoire was sequenced with immunoSEQ multiplex PCR; TCRdb's copy has only in-frame clones and lacks some. Of 150,000 to 200,000 clones listed, approximately 93% were seen once; the top ten hold more than 0.8%. As for this clone: What it binds is unknown.

V trimming: 9 bases; J trimming: 7 bases; junction bases outside the gene matches: 9. The CDR3 has 15 amino acids. Germline V gene sequence: CDR1 KGHDR, CDR2 SFDVKD. Whole-study findings and limits: Once two AZD1222 doses were given, Spike-specific TCR breadth and depth went up.

Sequencing used peripheral blood, obtained on day 0 of AZD1222 vaccination. This chain connects TRBV24-1 to TRBJ2-1, with 12 bases that match TRBD2. The clonotype was recovered from an adult in good health. The DNA for the CDR3 is TGTGCCACCGGCCTAGCGGGGGGGCCCTTTAATGAGCAGTTCTTC. It specifies CATGLAGGPFNEQFF.